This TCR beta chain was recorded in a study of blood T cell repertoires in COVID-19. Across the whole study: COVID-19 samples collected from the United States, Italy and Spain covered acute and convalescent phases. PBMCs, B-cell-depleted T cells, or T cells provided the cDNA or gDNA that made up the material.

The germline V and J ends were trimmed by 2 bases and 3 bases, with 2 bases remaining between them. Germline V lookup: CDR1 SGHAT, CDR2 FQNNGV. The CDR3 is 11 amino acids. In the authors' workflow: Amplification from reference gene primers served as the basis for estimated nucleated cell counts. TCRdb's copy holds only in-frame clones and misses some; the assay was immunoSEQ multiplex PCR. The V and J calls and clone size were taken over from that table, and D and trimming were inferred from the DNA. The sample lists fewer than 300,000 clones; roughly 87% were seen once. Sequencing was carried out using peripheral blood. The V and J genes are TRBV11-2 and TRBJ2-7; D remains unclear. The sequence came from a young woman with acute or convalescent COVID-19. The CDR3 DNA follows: TGTGCCAGCAGCTTATACTACGAGCAGTACTTC. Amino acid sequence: CASSLYYEQYF. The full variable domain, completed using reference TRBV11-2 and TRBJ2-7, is EAGVAQSPRYKIIEKRQSVAFWCNPISGHATLYWYQQILGQGPKLLIQFQNNGVVDDSQLPKDRFSAERLKGVDSTLKIQPAKLEDSAVYLCASSLYYEQYFGPGTRLTVT.